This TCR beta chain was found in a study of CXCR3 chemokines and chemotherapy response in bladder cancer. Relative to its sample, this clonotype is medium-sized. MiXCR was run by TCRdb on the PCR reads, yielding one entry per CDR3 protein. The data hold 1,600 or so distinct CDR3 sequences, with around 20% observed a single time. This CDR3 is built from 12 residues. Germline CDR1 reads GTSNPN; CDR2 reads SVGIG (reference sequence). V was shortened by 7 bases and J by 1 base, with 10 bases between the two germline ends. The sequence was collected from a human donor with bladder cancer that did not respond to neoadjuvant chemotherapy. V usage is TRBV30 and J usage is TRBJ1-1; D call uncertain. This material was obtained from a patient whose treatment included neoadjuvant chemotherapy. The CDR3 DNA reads TGTGCCTTGCAGCCATCGAACACTGAAGCTTTCTTT. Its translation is CALQPSNTEAFF.